This T cell receptor (beta chain) emerged from a study of cytomegalovirus exposure and HLA in healthy donors. This clone was observed a few times. PCR involved 60 Vbeta and 13 Jbeta primers. Sequencing was performed with immunoSEQ multiplex PCR; in TCRdb, only in-frame clones are kept and a portion is missing. The data hold 100,000 to 150,000 clones, with roughly 79% observed a single time. Germline-derived CDR1 and CDR2 are LGHNA and YSLEER. The CDR3 extends over 12 amino acids. V lost 3 bases and J lost 12, with 12 bases in between. The sequenced sample consisted of PBMCs. This TCR derives from a man aged 18-30 years in good health and CMV-seronegative. The V call is TRBV4-3, the J call TRBJ2-1; D is undetermined. CDR3 DNA: TGCGCCAGCAGCCACTCTAGGAGTTGGCAGTTCTTC. Its translation: CASSHSRSWQFF.